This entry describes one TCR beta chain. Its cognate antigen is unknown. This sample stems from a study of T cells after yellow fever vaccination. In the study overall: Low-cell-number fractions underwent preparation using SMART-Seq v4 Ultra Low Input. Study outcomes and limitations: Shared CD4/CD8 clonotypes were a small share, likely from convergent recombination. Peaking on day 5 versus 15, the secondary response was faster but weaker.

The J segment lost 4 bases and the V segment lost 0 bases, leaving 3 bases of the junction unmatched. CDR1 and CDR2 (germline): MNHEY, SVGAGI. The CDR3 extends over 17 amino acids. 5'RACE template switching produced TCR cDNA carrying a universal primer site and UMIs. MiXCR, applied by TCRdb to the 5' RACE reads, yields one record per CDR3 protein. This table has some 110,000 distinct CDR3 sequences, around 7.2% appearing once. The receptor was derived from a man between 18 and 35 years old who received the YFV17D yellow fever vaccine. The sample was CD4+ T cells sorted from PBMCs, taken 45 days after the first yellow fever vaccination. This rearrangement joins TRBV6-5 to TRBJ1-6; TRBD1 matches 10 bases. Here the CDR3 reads CASSYSQDRGYNSPLHF. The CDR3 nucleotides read TGTGCCAGCAGTTACTCCCAGGACAGGGGGTATAATTCACCCCTCCACTTT.